This is a list of T cell receptor beta chains from one sample in a study of post-analysis software for immune sequencing data. TCRdb analysed the PCR reads with MiXCR anew, one entry per CDR3 protein. The sample lists hundreds of thousands of distinct CDR3 sequences; 25% to 30% were seen once. Sequenced material: blood. The source is a girl aged 5 to 17 with multiple sclerosis. CDR3s include the opening cysteine and the closing phenylalanine or tryptophan. A D gene is named only where the DNA matches it firmly. Part of the rows lack a size; the others show once, few, many or a class for expanded clones.

D	V	size	J	DNA	CDR3
NA	TRBV15	NA	TRBJ1-5	TGTGCCACCAGCAGAGTAGGAGTAACAGGAAAGGCGCGTCAGCCCCAGCATTTT	CATSRVGVTGKARQPQHF
NA	TRBV24-1	few	TRBJ2-1	TGTGCCACCGGAGCAGGGATCAATGAGCAGTTCTTC	CATGAGINEQFF
NA	TRBV27	NA	TRBJ2-3	TGTGCCAGCAGTTTATCAAGGGGAGGCACAGATACGCAGTATTTT	CASSLSRGGTDTQYF
TRBD2	TRBV20-1	NA	TRBJ2-7	TGCAGTGCTAGGACCCGTCCCGGAGCGGGGATGACCTACGAGCAGTACTTC	CSARTRPGAGMTYEQYF
NA	TRBV3-1	many	TRBJ2-7	TGTGCCAGCAGCCAATTAACGGGCTCGGGGGAGCAGTACTTC	CASSQLTGSGEQYF
TRBD1	TRBV5-1	NA	TRBJ2-6	TGCGCCAGCAGCCTAGGACCGGGACAGCTCTTCTTTGGGGCCAACGTCCTGACTTTC	CASSLGPGQLFFGANVLTF
NA	TRBV12-3/TRBV12-4	NA	TRBJ2-7	TGTGCCAGCAGTTTCATGCTGAATCCATCCTACGAGCAGTACTTC	CASSFMLNPSYEQYF
TRBD2	TRBV20-1	once	TRBJ2-1	TGCAGTGCTGGAGCGGGAGCCTACAATGAGCAGTTCTTC	CSAGAGAYNEQFF
NA	TRBV6-6	few	TRBJ2-1	TGTGCCAGCAGTTACTTTGGGGGCCCCTCCTACAATGAGCAGTTCTTC	CASSYFGGPSYNEQFF
TRBD1	TRBV6-5	NA	TRBJ1-1	TGTGCCAGCAGACGGACTGGACAGGGGAACACTGAAGCTTTCTTT	CASRRTGQGNTEAFF
NA	TRBV12-3/TRBV12-4	few	TRBJ1-6	TGTGCCAGCAACCACAGGGCTTCACCCCTCCACTTT	CASNHRASPLHF
NA	TRBV6-2/TRBV6-3	NA	TRBJ1-1	TGTGCCAGCAGACCCCTGGGCAGGGTTGAAGCTTTCTTT	CASRPLGRVEAFF
TRBD2	TRBV7-2	few	TRBJ2-1	TGTGCCAGCACAAATCCGGCGGGGGTAGGTTACAATGAGCAGTTCTTC	CASTNPAGVGYNEQFF
TRBD2	TRBV20-1	NA	TRBJ2-1	TGCAGTGCTGGGGGACTAGCGGGGGGGGTTAAGCAGTTCTTC	CSAGGLAGGVKQFF
TRBD1	TRBV4-1	NA	TRBJ2-1	TGCGCCAGCAGCCCACCGACAGGGGCGAATGAGCAGTTCTTC	CASSPPTGANEQFF
NA	TRBV6-5	NA	TRBJ2-7	TGTGCCAGCAGTTACAACCAGGGGTCTGACAAGCAGTACTTC	CASSYNQGSDKQYF
NA	TRBV12-3/TRBV12-4	few	TRBJ1-1	TGTGCCAGCAGTTCCGGCCTGAAGGACACTGAAGCTTTCTTT	CASSSGLKDTEAFF
TRBD1	TRBV5-1	NA	TRBJ2-3	TGCGCCAGCAGCATACTGGACAGGGCGGGCGATACGCAGTATTTT	CASSILDRAGDTQYF
NA	TRBV6-6	NA	TRBJ2-3	TGTGCCAGCAGTTACACAGGCGGGATTAGCACAGATACGCAGTATTTT	CASSYTGGISTDTQYF
NA	TRBV5-1	few	TRBJ1-2	TGCGCCAGCAGCTTGGGAGTTAATGTTCAGACCTATGGCTACACCTTC	CASSLGVNVQTYGYTF
NA	TRBV5-1	NA	TRBJ1-1	TGCGCCAGCAATCATCACGAAGGGGCGAGCACTGAAGCTTTCTTT	CASNHHEGASTEAFF
NA	TRBV20-1	NA	TRBJ2-2	TGCAGTGCTAAACCTACGAACACCGGGGAGCTGTTTTTT	CSAKPTNTGELFF
NA	TRBV12-3/TRBV12-4	few	TRBJ1-4	TGTGCCAGCAGCCCTACAGGGAGCCATGAAAAACTGTTTTTT	CASSPTGSHEKLFF
NA	TRBV29-1	NA	TRBJ2-1	TGCAGCGTTCTAAGCTCCTACAATGAGCAGTTCTTC	CSVLSSYNEQFF
NA	TRBV20-1	NA	TRBJ1-2	TGCAGTGCCCAGGGGTTCAGTGATGGCTACACCTTC	CSAQGFSDGYTF
TRBD2	TRBV5-1	NA	TRBJ2-1	TGCGCCAACAGCCAAAGCGGGGGGGCCTTCGAAGAGCAGTTCTTC	CANSQSGGAFEEQFF
TRBD2	TRBV6-2/TRBV6-3	NA	TRBJ2-7	TGTGCCAGCCGGGGACTAGCGGGAGAGTCCGAGCAGTACTTC	CASRGLAGESEQYF
TRBD2	TRBV5-1	once	TRBJ2-5	TGCGCCAGCAGCACTGGACTAGCGGGGGGCCCGGGGACCCAGTACTTC	CASSTGLAGGPGTQYF
NA	TRBV10-3	NA	TRBJ1-1	TGTGCCATCAGTGAAAATGTTGGGAACACTGAAGCTTTCTTT	CAISENVGNTEAFF
NA	TRBV28	NA	TRBJ1-2	TGTGCCAGCAGTTTAAGGGAAGGACAGTACTATGGCTACACCTTC	CASSLREGQYYGYTF
NA	TRBV12-3/TRBV12-4	NA	TRBJ2-3	TGTGCCAGCAGACCCCCAAGCACAGATACGCAGTATTTT	CASRPPSTDTQYF
TRBD2	TRBV10-3	few	TRBJ2-1	TGTGCCATCAGTGGCATCGGACTAGCGGGAGTTAATGAGCAGTTCTTC	CAISGIGLAGVNEQFF
TRBD1	TRBV29-1	NA	TRBJ1-1	TGCAGCGTACACCCCAGGGGGATGAACACTGAAGCTTTCTTT	CSVHPRGMNTEAFF
TRBD2	TRBV7-2	NA	TRBJ2-1	TGTGCCAGCAGCTTAGTAACGACTAGCGGGATGGAGCAGTTCTTC	CASSLVTTSGMEQFF
NA	TRBV27	few	TRBJ2-3	TGTGCCAGCAGTTACCTCCAGGGTGGAGATACGCAGTATTTT	CASSYLQGGDTQYF
TRBD1	TRBV20-1	NA	TRBJ1-1	TGCAGAATACAGGGGCGGGACACTGAAGCTTTCTTT	CRIQGRDTEAFF
TRBD2	TRBV6-1	NA	TRBJ2-4	TGTGCCAGCAGTGAAGCCCAGCTGCGGGAGCAGTACTTC	CASSEAQLREQYF
NA	TRBV7-2	few	TRBJ2-7	TGTGCCAGCATCACACAGGGTTTTCACGAGCAGTACTTC	CASITQGFHEQYF
NA	TRBV28	NA	TRBJ2-3	TGTGCCACAAGGGAATCTAGCACAGATACGCAGTATTTT	CATRESSTDTQYF
NA	TRBV12-3/TRBV12-4	NA	TRBJ1-1	TGTGCCAGCAGCCCAACCGCGGGGAACACTGAAGCTTTCTTT	CASSPTAGNTEAFF
NA	TRBV5-1	NA	TRBJ1-4	TGCGCCAGCAGCTTAGGAATGCGGGGGGCCATGGTCCTGTTTTTT	CASSLGMRGAMVLFF
NA	TRBV29-1	few	TRBJ2-5	TGCAGCGTTGGCTGGGGAGAGGAGACCCAGTACTTC	CSVGWGEETQYF
TRBD1	TRBV6-5	NA	TRBJ1-2	TGTGCCAGCAGTAGGGGGGGACAGGATAACTATGGCAACACCTTC	CASSRGGQDNYGNTF
NA	TRBV28	NA	TRBJ2-1	TGTGCCAGCAGTTCCCCTACTGGGCAGAACCACAATGAGCAGTTCTTC	CASSSPTGQNHNEQFF
TRBD1	TRBV24-1	NA	TRBJ2-7	TGTGCCACCAGTGATTTCCGAGGGACAGGGTGGGACTCCTACGAGCAGTACTTC	CATSDFRGTGWDSYEQYF